Listed here are 4 T cell receptor beta chains from one sample, sequenced in a study of response to subunit inactivated influenza vaccine. TCRdb processed the RT-PCR reads anew with MiXCR; each CDR3 protein has one entry. This sample has more than 450,000 distinct CDR3 sequences, with 12% found just once. Material: PBMCs from blood, obtained on the day of vaccination. The receptor set was obtained from a man aged 50 to 59 who received an inactivated influenza vaccine.

This clonotype was observed a handful of times. The rearrangement links TRBV25-1 to TRBJ2-5; 8 bases match TRBD1. The CDR3 is 15 residues long. The V gene's germline CDR1 is MGHDK and CDR2 SYGVNS. V shed 4 bases and J 0 bases; nucleotides not matched to a gene: 4. CDR3 coding DNA: TGTGCCAGCAGTGGGTACAGGGGGTACCAAGAGACCCAGTACTTC. The encoded protein is CASSGYRGYQETQYF.

This clonotype was found many times. This chain joins TRBV12-3 or TRBV12-4 and TRBJ1-2; 7 nucleotides line up with TRBD1. Trimming removed 3 bases from V and 7 bases from J; junction bases left unmatched: 8. This CDR3 is built from 14 residues. CDR3 nucleotides: TGTGCCAGCAGTTTCAGCGGGGAGGGGGCTGGCTACACCTTC. This codes for CASSFSGEGAGYTF.

This clonotype was counted many times. The rearrangement joins TRBV29-1 to TRBJ2-7, with 8 bases fitting TRBD2. Per germline, CDR1 SQVTM and CDR2 ANQGSEA. This CDR3 spans 14 amino acids. Trimming at V came to 4 bases and at J to 2 bases, leaving 7 bases not matched to a gene. CDR3 residues: CSVGALAGPYEQYF. The CDR3 DNA is TGCAGCGTTGGCGCTCTAGCGGGTCCCTACGAGCAGTACTTC.

This clonotype has ten or more counts. The rearrangement links TRBV7-2 to TRBJ2-2; a possible D gene is TRBD2 (5 bases). Trimming stripped 3 bases from V and 6 bases from J, with 8 bases between. The CDR3 covers 13 residues. The germline CDR1 and CDR2 sequences are SGHTA and FQGNSA. The CDR3 DNA follows: TGTGCCAGCAGCTTCCGGGGTCCCGGGGAGCTGTTTTTT. Its protein is CASSFRGPGELFF.